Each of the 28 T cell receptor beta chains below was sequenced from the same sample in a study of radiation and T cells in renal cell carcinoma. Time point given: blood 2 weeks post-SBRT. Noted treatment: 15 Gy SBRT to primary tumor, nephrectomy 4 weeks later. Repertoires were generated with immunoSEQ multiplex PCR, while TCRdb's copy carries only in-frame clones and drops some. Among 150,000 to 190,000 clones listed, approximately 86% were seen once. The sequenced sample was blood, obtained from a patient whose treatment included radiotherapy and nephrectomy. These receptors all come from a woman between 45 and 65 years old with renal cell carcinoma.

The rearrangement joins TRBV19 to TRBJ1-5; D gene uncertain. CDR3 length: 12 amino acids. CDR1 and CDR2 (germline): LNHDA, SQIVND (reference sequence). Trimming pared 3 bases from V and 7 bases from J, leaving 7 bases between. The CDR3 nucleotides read TGTGCCAGTAGTATTTTAGACCAGCCCCAGCATTTT. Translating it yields CASSILDQPQHF. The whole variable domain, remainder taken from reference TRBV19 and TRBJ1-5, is DGGITQSPKYLFRKEGQNVTLSCEQNLNHDAMYWYRQDPGQGLRLIYYSQIVNDFQKGDIAEGYSVSREKKESFPLTVTSAQKNPTAFYLCASSILDQPQHFGDGTRLSIL.

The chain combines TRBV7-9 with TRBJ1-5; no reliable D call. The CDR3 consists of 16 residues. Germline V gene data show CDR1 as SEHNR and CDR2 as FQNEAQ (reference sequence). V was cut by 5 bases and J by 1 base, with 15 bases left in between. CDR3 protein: CASSQAVAGSNQPQHF. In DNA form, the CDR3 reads TGTGCCAGCAGCCAGGCGGTGGCGGGAAGCAATCAGCCCCAGCATTTT.

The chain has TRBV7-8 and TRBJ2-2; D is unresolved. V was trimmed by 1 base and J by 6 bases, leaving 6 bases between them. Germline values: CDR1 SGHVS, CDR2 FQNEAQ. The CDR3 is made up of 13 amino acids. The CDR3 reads CASSLDLAGELFF. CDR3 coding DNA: TGTGCCAGCAGCTTAGACCTAGCCGGGGAGCTGTTTTTT.

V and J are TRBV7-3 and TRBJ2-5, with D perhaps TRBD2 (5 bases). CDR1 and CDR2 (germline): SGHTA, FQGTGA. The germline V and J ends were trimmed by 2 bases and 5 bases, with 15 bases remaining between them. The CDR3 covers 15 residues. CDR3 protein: CASSLAGGEVETQYF. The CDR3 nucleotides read TGTGCCAGCAGCTTAGCGGGTGGAGAGGTGGAGACCCAGTACTTC. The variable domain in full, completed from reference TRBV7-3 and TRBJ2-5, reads GAGVSQTPSNKVTEKGKYVELRCDPISGHTALYWYRQSLGQGPEFLIYFQGTGAADDSGLPNDRFFAVRPEGSVSTLKIQRTERGDSAVYLCASSLAGGEVETQYFGPGTRLLVL.

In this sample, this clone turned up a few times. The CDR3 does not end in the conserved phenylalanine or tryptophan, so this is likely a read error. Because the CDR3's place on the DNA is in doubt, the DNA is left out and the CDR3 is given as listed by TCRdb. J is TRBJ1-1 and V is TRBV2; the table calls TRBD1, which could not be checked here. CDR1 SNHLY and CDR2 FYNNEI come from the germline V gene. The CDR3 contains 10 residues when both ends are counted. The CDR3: CASSEQGHIL.

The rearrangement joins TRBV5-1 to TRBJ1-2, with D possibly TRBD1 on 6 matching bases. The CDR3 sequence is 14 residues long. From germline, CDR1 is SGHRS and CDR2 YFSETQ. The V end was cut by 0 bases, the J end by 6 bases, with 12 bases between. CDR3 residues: CASSLDGGLDGYTF. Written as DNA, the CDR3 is TGCGCCAGCAGCTTGGACGGGGGGCTGGATGGCTACACCTTC.

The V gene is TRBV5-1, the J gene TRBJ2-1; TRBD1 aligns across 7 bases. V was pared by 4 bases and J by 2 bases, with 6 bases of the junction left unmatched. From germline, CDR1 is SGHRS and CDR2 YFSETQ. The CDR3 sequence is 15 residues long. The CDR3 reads CASSRTGETYNEQFF. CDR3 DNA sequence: TGCGCCAGCAGCCGGACAGGAGAAACCTACAATGAGCAGTTCTTC.

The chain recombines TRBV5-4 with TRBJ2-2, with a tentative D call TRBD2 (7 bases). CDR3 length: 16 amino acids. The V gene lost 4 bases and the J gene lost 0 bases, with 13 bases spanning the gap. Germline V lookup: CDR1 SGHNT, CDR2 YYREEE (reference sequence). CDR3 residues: CASSRGGQANTGELFF. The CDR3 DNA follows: TGTGCCAGCAGCAGGGGGGGACAAGCGAACACCGGGGAGCTGTTTTTT.

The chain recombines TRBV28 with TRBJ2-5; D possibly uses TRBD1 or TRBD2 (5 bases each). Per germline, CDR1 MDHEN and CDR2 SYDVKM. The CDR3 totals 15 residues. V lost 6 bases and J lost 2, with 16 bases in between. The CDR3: CASSHFVGTQETQYF. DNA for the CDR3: TGTGCCAGCAGCCACTTCGTCGGGACGCAAGAGACCCAGTACTTC. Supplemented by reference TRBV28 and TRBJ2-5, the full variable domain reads DVKVTQSSRYLVKRTGEKVFLECVQDMDHENMFWYRQDPGLGLRLIYFSYDVKMKEKGDIPEGYSVSREKKERFSLILESASTNQTSMYLCASSHFVGTQETQYFGPGTRLLVL.

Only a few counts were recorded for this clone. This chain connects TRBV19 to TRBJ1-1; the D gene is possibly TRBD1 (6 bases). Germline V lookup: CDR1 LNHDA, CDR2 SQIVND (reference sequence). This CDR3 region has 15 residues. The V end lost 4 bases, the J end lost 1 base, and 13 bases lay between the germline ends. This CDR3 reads CASSTRRTANTEAFF. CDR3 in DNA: TGTGCCAGTAGTACTAGGCGGACAGCGAACACTGAAGCTTTCTTT.

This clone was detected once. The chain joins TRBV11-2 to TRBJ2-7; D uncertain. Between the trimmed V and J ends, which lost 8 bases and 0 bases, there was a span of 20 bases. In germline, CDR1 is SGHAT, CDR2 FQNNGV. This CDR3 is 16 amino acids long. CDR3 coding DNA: TGTGCCAGCGTCCCCTATCCCCCCAGCCGCTCCTACGAGCAGTACTTC. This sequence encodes CASVPYPPSRSYEQYF.

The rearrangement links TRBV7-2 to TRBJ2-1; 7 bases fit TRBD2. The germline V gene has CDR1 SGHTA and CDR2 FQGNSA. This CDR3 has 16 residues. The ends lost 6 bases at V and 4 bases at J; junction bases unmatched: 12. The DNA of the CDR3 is TGTGCCAGCAGATCTCCCGATTACGGGGGGTACAATGAGCAGTTCTTC. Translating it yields CASRSPDYGGYNEQFF.

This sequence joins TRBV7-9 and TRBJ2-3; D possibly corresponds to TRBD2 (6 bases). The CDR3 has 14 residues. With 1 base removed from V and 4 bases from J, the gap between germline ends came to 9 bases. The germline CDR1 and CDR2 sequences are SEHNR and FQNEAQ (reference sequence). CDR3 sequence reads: CASSLVSGADTQYF. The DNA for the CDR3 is TGTGCCAGCAGCTTAGTTTCGGGAGCAGATACGCAGTATTTT.

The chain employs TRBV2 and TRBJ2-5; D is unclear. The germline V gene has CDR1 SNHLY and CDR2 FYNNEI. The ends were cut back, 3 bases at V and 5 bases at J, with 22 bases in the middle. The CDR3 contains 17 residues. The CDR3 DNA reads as TGTGCCAGCAGTGACTACTTTGGCTCCCGCGCAGGCGAGACCCAGTACTTC. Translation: CASSDYFGSRAGETQYF.

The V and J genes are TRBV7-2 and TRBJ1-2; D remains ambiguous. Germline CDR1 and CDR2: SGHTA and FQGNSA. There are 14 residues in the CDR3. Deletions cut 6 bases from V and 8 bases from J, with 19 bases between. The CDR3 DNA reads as TGTGCCAGCAGTTCTCTAACCCCGGTGAGGGGCTACACCTTC. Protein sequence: CASSSLTPVRGYTF. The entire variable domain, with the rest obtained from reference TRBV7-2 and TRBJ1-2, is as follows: GAGVSQSPSNKVTEKGKDVELRCDPISGHTALYWYRQSLGQGLEFLIYFQGNSAPDKSGLPSDRFSAERTGGSVSTLTIQRTQQEDSAVYLCASSSLTPVRGYTFGSGTRLTVV.

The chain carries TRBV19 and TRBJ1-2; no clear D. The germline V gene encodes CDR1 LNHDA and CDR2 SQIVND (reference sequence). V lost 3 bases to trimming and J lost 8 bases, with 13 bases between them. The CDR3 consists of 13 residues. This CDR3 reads CASSILSVGGYTF. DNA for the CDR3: TGTGCCAGTAGTATCTTATCAGTAGGCGGCTACACCTTC.

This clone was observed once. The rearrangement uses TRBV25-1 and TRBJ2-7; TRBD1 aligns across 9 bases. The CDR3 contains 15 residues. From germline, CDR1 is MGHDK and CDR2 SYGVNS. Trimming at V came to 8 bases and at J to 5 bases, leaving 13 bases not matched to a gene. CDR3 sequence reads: CASRGPGGTGHEQYF. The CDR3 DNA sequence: TGTGCCAGCCGCGGCCCCGGAGGGACAGGGCACGAGCAGTACTTC.

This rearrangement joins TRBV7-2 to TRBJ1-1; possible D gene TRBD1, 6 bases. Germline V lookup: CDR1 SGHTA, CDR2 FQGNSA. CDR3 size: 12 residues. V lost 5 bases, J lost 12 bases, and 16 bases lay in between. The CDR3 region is CASSRAEGETFF. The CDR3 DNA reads TGTGCCAGCAGCCGCGCCGAGGGGGAGACTTTCTTT.

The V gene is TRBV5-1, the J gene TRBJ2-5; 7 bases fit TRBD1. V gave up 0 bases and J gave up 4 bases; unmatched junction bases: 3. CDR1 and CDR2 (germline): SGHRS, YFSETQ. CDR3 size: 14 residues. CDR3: CASSLEGALETQYF. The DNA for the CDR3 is TGCGCCAGCAGCTTGGAGGGGGCGCTAGAGACCCAGTACTTC.

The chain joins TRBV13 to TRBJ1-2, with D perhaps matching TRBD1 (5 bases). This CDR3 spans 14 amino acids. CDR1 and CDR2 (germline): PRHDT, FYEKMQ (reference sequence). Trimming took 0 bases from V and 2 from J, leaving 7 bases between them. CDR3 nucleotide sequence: TGTGCCAGCAGCTTAGGACAGGTCAACTATGGCTACACCTTC. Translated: CASSLGQVNYGYTF.

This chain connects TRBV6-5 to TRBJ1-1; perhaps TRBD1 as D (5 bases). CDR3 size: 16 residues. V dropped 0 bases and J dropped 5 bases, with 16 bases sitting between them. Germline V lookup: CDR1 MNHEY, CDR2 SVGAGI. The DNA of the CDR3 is TGTGCCAGCAGTTACTCAGGCGAGTCAAGGGGAACTGAAGCTTTCTTT. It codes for CASSYSGESRGTEAFF.

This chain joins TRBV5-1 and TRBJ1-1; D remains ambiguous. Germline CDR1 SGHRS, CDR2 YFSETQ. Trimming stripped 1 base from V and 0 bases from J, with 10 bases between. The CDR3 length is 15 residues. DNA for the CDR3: TGCGCCAGCAGCTTGAGCCCGGGGATGAACACTGAAGCTTTCTTT. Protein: CASSLSPGMNTEAFF.

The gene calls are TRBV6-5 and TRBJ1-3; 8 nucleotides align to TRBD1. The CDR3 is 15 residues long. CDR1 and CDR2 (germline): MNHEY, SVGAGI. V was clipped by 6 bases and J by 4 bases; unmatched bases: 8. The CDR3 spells CASSRRTGQGNTIYF. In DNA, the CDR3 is TGTGCCAGCAGCCGCCGGACAGGGCAAGGAAACACCATATATTTT.

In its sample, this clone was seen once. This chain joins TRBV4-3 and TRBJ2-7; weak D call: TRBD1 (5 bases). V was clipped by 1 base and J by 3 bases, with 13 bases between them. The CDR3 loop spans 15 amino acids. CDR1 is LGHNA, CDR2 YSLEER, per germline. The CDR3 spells CASSQARLTDYEQYF. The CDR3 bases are TGCGCCAGCAGCCAAGCCAGATTGACAGACTACGAGCAGTACTTC.

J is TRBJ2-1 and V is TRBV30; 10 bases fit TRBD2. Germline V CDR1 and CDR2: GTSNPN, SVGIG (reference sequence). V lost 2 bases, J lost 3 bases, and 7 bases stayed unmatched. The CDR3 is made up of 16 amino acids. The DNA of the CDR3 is TGTGCCTGGAGTCCATACAGCGGGGGGGTCTACAATGAGCAGTTCTTC. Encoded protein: CAWSPYSGGVYNEQFF.

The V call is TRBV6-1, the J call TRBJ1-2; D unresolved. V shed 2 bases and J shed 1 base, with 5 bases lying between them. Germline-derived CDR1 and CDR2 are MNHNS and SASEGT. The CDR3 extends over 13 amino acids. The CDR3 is CASSERNNYGYTF. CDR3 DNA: TGTGCCAGCAGTGAAAGAAATAACTATGGCTACACCTTC.

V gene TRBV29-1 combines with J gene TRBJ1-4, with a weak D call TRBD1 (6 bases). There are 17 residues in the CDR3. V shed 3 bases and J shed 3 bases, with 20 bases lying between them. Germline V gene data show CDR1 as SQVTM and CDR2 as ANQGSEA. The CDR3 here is CSVDSYGGREANEKLFF. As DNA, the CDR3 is TGCAGCGTTGATTCATACGGGGGGCGAGAGGCTAATGAAAAACTGTTTTTT.

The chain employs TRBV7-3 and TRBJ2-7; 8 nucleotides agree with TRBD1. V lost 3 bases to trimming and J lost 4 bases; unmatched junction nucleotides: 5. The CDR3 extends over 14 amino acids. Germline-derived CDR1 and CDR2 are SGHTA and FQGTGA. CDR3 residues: CASSLSGQGYEQYF. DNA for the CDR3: TGTGCCAGCAGCTTGTCCGGACAGGGTTACGAGCAGTACTTC.